A single sample gave rise to the 26 T cell receptor beta chains below, sequenced in a study of cytomegalovirus exposure and HLA in healthy donors. It was with 60 Vbeta and 13 Jbeta primers that the PCR ran. Produced via immunoSEQ multiplex PCR; TCRdb's table is partial and in-frame only. The repertoire holds 150,000 or so clones, around 67% seen once, with roughly 4.5% in the top ten. What was sequenced was PBMCs. Receptors were obtained from a young man in good health and CMV-seropositive.

This chain uses TRBV5-1 with TRBJ2-3, with 14 bases identical to TRBD2. This CDR3 is 20 amino acids long. Trimming cost V 3 bases and J 1 base; bases outside gene matches: 13. In germline, CDR1 is SGHRS, CDR2 YFSETQ. CDR3: CASSSGLAGGLNSRTDTQYF. In DNA, the CDR3 is TGCGCCAGCAGCTCCGGACTAGCGGGGGGTTTAAATTCCCGCACAGATACGCAGTATTTT.

J is TRBJ2-7 and V is TRBV7-9, with D possibly TRBD2 on 5 matching bases. The CDR3 is 12 residues long. The germline gives CDR1 SEHNR, CDR2 FQNEAQ (reference sequence). V gave up 2 bases and J gave up 5 bases, with 7 bases separating them. CDR3: CASSLISDEQYF. The DNA of the CDR3 is TGTGCCAGCAGCTTAATTAGCGACGAGCAGTACTTC.

The CDR3 nucleotides read TGTGCCAGCAGTTCCGACAGGGGGAAAGCTTTCTTT. Translating gives CASSSDRGKAFF. The J gene is TRBJ1-1, the V gene TRBV6-5, with TRBD1 identical over 9 bases. Per germline, CDR1 MNHEY and CDR2 SVGAGI. J was trimmed by 9 bases and V by 4 bases; bases with no gene match: 3. The CDR3 is 12 amino acids.

This clone was seen more than once but under ten times. J is TRBJ2-7 and V is TRBV10-1; D perhaps matches TRBD2 (6 bases). CDR3 length: 12 residues. Trimming pared 10 bases from V and 3 bases from J, leaving 13 bases between. Looked up from germline, CDR1 is WNHNN and CDR2 is SYGVQD (reference sequence). The chain's CDR3 is CATWDGGYEQYF. DNA of the CDR3: TGCGCCACCTGGGACGGGGGCTACGAGCAGTACTTC.

This clone showed up just once. The genes are TRBV28 and TRBJ1-2; D ambiguous. Germline CDR1 is MDHEN and CDR2 is SYDVKM. With 3 bases removed from V and 2 bases from J, the gap between germline ends came to 10 bases. The CDR3 has 14 amino acids. Written as DNA, the CDR3 is TGTGCCAGCAGTTTCGGCCACAGAAACTATGGCTACACCTTC. The encoded protein is CASSFGHRNYGYTF.

The chain links TRBV6-1 to TRBJ1-2; 7 nucleotides agree with TRBD1. The germline V gene encodes CDR1 MNHNS and CDR2 SASEGT. CDR3 size: 15 residues. V shed 0 bases, J shed 5 bases, and the junction held 6 bases outside the gene matches. The CDR3 loop reads CASSEASQGGYGYTF. In nucleotides, the CDR3 is TGTGCCAGCAGTGAAGCCAGCCAGGGGGGTTATGGCTACACCTTC.

V usage is TRBV6-6 and J usage is TRBJ1-4; 7 positions match TRBD1. The CDR3 loop spans 15 amino acids. Germline trimming cut 5 bases from V and 5 bases from J; bases unmatched to any gene: 8. Germline V gene sequence: CDR1 MNHNY, CDR2 SVGAGI (reference sequence). In nucleotides, the CDR3 is TGTGCCAGCAGTCCCAGACAGGGATTAAATGAAAAACTGTTTTTT. The encoded protein is CASSPRQGLNEKLFF.

V and J are TRBV27 and TRBJ2-3; 7 bases are shared with TRBD2. V was clipped by 0 bases and J by 4 bases; unmatched bases: 4. The CDR3 consists of 15 residues. In germline, CDR1 is MNHEY, CDR2 SMNVEV (reference sequence). CDR3 in amino acids: CASSLSPGGADTQYF. CDR3 nucleotides: TGTGCCAGCAGTTTATCCCCTGGGGGGGCAGATACGCAGTATTTT.

The rearrangement joins TRBV30 to TRBJ2-2; 9 nucleotides align to TRBD1. The J segment lost 7 bases and the V segment lost 1 base, leaving 4 bases of the junction unmatched. This CDR3 contains 14 residues. Per the germline V gene, CDR1 is GTSNPN and CDR2 is SVGIG (reference sequence). CDR3 residues: CAWSATGGSGELFF. DNA of the CDR3: TGTGCCTGGAGTGCTACAGGGGGCAGCGGGGAGCTGTTTTTT.

The V call is TRBV19, the J call TRBJ2-2; 10 positions agree with TRBD2. Trimming removed 4 bases from V and 3 bases from J; junction bases left unmatched: 14. Germline V CDR1 and CDR2: LNHDA, SQIVND (reference sequence). The CDR3 totals 19 residues. This chain's CDR3 is CASSTPWGSGGTHTGELFF. In DNA form, the CDR3 reads TGTGCCAGTAGTACCCCCTGGGGTAGCGGGGGGACTCACACCGGGGAGCTGTTTTTT. Drawing the rest from reference TRBV19 and TRBJ2-2, the complete variable domain is DGGITQSPKYLFRKEGQNVTLSCEQNLNHDAMYWYRQDPGQGLRLIYYSQIVNDFQKGDIAEGYSVSREKKESFPLTVTSAQKNPTAFYLCASSTPWGSGGTHTGELFFGEGSRLTVL.

This sequence joins TRBV25-1 and TRBJ2-2, with D perhaps matching TRBD1 (6 bases). There are 15 residues in the CDR3. Trimming stripped 5 bases from V and 5 bases from J, with 15 bases between. Per the germline V gene, CDR1 is MGHDK and CDR2 is SYGVNS. The CDR3 DNA reads as TGTGCCAGCAGTTCAGGGGTAATCCAAACCGGGGAGCTGTTTTTT. This encodes CASSSGVIQTGELFF.

V usage is TRBV5-1 and J usage is TRBJ1-2; D is uncertain. Trimming removed 3 bases from V and 2 bases from J, with 14 bases in between. This CDR3 region has 15 residues. Germline CDR1 is SGHRS and CDR2 is YFSETQ. The CDR3 loop reads CASSWGGRSNYGYTF. The CDR3, as DNA: TGCGCCAGCAGCTGGGGAGGCAGGAGCAACTATGGCTACACCTTC. Variable domain in full (rest from reference TRBV5-1 and TRBJ1-2): KAGVTQTPRYLIKTRGQQVTLSCSPISGHRSVSWYQQTPGQGLQFLFEYFSETQRNKGNFPGRFSGRQFSNSRSEMNVSTLELGDSALYLCASSWGGRSNYGYTFGSGTRLTVV.

CDR3 DNA sequence: TGTGCCAGCAGTGAATTCAGGGTCCCAGGTGAAAAACTGTTTTTT. The encoded protein is CASSEFRVPGEKLFF. The chain employs TRBV2 and TRBJ1-4; D possibly corresponds to TRBD1 (5 bases). V gave up 2 bases and J gave up 7 bases, with 14 bases separating them. This CDR3 has 15 amino acids. The V gene's germline CDR1 is SNHLY and CDR2 FYNNEI.

To note about this clone: At one boundary the junction diverges from the germline segment, which might be a read error. This CDR3 reads CASSLEGSEPGEKLFF. The CDR3 DNA reads as TGTGCTAGCAGCTTAGAAGGTTCCGAACCGGGGGAAAAACTGTTTTTT. This sequence joins TRBV7-7 and TRBJ1-4; D gene ambiguous. The CDR3 loop spans 16 amino acids. Germline V gene data show CDR1 as SSHAT and CDR2 as FNYEAQ (reference sequence).

This clone was seen a handful of times. The V gene is TRBV10-3, the J gene TRBJ1-5; D call uncertain. The germline gives CDR1 ENHRY, CDR2 SYGVKD. The CDR3 consists of 12 residues. Trimming left V 8 bases short and J 5 bases short, with 10 bases between. The CDR3 spells CAISGGDQPQHF. CDR3 DNA: TGTGCCATCTCCGGCGGGGATCAGCCCCAGCATTTT.

The chain carries TRBV5-1 and TRBJ1-4; TRBD1 aligns across 7 bases. There are 15 residues in the CDR3. CDR1 is SGHRS, CDR2 YFSETQ, per germline. V lost 3 bases and J lost 0; bases outside the gene matches: 2. The CDR3 protein is CASSYTGATNEKLFF. The CDR3 bases are TGCGCCAGCAGCTATACAGGGGCAACTAATGAAAAACTGTTTTTT.

The CDR3 coding sequence is TGTGCCAGCAGCTACGGGACTAGCGGTCAGGAATACAATGAGCAGTTCTTC. It translates to CASSYGTSGQEYNEQFF. The genes are TRBV5-4 and TRBJ2-1, with 11 bases lining up with TRBD2. V trimming: 3 bases; J trimming: 4 bases; junction bases outside the gene matches: 9. This CDR3 spans 17 amino acids. The V gene's germline CDR1 is SGHNT and CDR2 YYREEE (reference sequence). The entire variable domain, with the rest obtained from reference TRBV5-4 and TRBJ2-1, is as follows: ETGVTQSPTHLIKTRGQQVTLRCSSQSGHNTVSWYQQALGQGPQFIFQYYREEENGRGNFPPRFSGLQFPNYSSELNVNALELDDSALYLCASSYGTSGQEYNEQFFGPGTRLTVL.

The V gene is TRBV27, the J gene TRBJ2-7; 8 nucleotides match TRBD1. This CDR3 contains 15 residues. Germline values: CDR1 MNHEY, CDR2 SMNVEV (reference sequence). After removal of 2 bases from V and 4 bases from J, the junction contained 7 bases not matched to a gene. The chain's CDR3 is CASSLVGTGAYEQYF. The CDR3 DNA sequence: TGTGCCAGCAGTTTAGTCGGGACAGGAGCATACGAGCAGTACTTC.

This chain uses TRBV5-1 with TRBJ1-1; TRBD1 is a possible D gene (6 bases). This CDR3 is built from 14 residues. Germline V CDR1 and CDR2: SGHRS, YFSETQ. Trimming cost V 4 bases and J 11 bases, with 21 bases left between them. The CDR3 sequence is CASSTSGAGVKAFF. Here the CDR3 DNA reads TGCGCCAGCAGCACCTCCGGGGCAGGGGTTAAGGCTTTCTTT. Looking up the rest from reference TRBV5-1 and TRBJ1-1 gives the full variable domain: KAGVTQTPRYLIKTRGQQVTLSCSPISGHRSVSWYQQTPGQGLQFLFEYFSETQRNKGNFPGRFSGRQFSNSRSEMNVSTLELGDSALYLCASSTSGAGVKAFFGQGTRLTVV.

V is TRBV10-3 and J is TRBJ1-2; tentative D call: TRBD1 (5 bases). Trimming removed 2 bases from V and 4 bases from J, with 14 bases in between. CDR3 size: 15 residues. Germline assignment: CDR1 ENHRY and CDR2 SYGVKD. The CDR3 region has the DNA TGTGCCATCAGTGAGACACAGGACGCGGTCTATGGCTACACCTTC. Amino acids: CAISETQDAVYGYTF.

The rearrangement links TRBV7-6 to TRBJ2-5; the D gene is possibly TRBD1 (6 bases). Germline values: CDR1 SGHVS, CDR2 FNYEAQ. Trimming left V 6 bases short and J 4 bases short, with 12 bases between. The CDR3 spans 13 residues. CDR3 coding DNA: TGTGCCAGCAGAGCAGGGGCCGCAGAGACCCAGTACTTC. Translation gives CASRAGAAETQYF.

In DNA form, the CDR3 reads TGTGCCATCAGTGAGACAGGCACAGATACGCAGTATTTT. Its protein is CAISETGTDTQYF. This chain joins TRBV10-3 and TRBJ2-3; D uncertain. The CDR3 contains 13 residues. Trimming removed 2 bases at V and 1 base at J, with 4 bases between. CDR1 is ENHRY, CDR2 SYGVKD, per germline.

Of note for this clone: A junction end diverges from the germline sequence, so it may reflect a read error. The chain employs TRBV7-7 and TRBJ2-2; a possible D gene is TRBD1 (5 bases). Germline CDR1 reads SSHAT; CDR2 reads FNYEAQ (reference sequence). The CDR3 runs 14 residues. DNA for the CDR3: TGTGCTAGCAGCCTGTTTAGGGGCACCGGGGAGCTGTTTTTT. It codes for CASSLFRGTGELFF.

The chain carries TRBV19 and TRBJ2-1; 11 nucleotides match TRBD2. Trimming at V came to 5 bases and at J to 3 bases, leaving 3 bases not matched to a gene. CDR1 and CDR2 from the germline V gene are LNHDA and SQIVND (reference sequence). This CDR3 is 15 amino acids long. The CDR3 bases are TGTGCCAGTAGTGTGGGACTAGCGGTCTACAATGAGCAGTTCTTC. Its translation is CASSVGLAVYNEQFF.

The chain has TRBV7-8 and TRBJ1-5; D uncertain. CDR3 length: 15 residues. CDR1 and CDR2 (germline): SGHVS, FQNEAQ. The germline V and J ends were trimmed by 0 bases and 0 bases, with 6 bases remaining between them. CDR3 bases: TGTGCCAGCAGCTTAGCTATCAGTAGCAATCAGCCCCAGCATTTT. It specifies CASSLAISSNQPQHF.

CDR3 bases: TGTGCCAGCAGCCCCGGGGGGGCGCTACCCTACGAGCAGTACTTC. Its protein is CASSPGGALPYEQYF. The chain combines TRBV11-3 with TRBJ2-7, with 8 bases that match TRBD2. V shed 5 bases and J 2 bases; nucleotides not matched to a gene: 8. CDR1 and CDR2 (germline): SGHNT, YENEEA. The CDR3 runs 15 residues.